This T cell receptor (beta chain) was documented in a study of shared clonotypes between healthy human individuals. Produced via immunoSEQ multiplex PCR; TCRdb's table is partial and in-frame only. Of 2 million to 2.5 million clones in the sample, about 95% were seen once. Terminally differentiated effector memory CD45RA+ cells were excluded from the naive CD8 cells, which were CD45RO-negative and positively selected for CCR7. Sequences were obtained from naive CD8+ T cells sorted from blood. The sequence derives from a young man in good health.

CDR3 nucleotide sequence: TGCGCCAGCGGGGGGACTAGCGGGATGAGGGATGAGCAGTTCTTC. This sequence encodes CASGGTSGMRDEQFF. The chain uses TRBV4-1 and TRBJ2-1; TRBD2 aligns across 13 bases. The germline V gene has CDR1 MGHRA and CDR2 YSYEKL. V was clipped by 8 bases and J by 8 bases; unmatched bases: 9. CDR3 size: 15 residues.